A selection of T cell receptor beta chains follows, all from one sample in a study of Ad26.COV2.S vaccination and SARS-CoV-2 variants. Here immunoSEQ multiplex PCR was the method, and the copy in TCRdb shows in-frame clones only, minus some. The table has hundreds of thousands of clones, 70% to 90% seen once; the top ten hold approximately 1.5%. The source was peripheral blood, collected in a trial of Ad26.COV2.S vaccine versus placebo. The receptor source for this set is a person aged 18-60 years who received the Ad26.COV2.S COVID-19 vaccine or a placebo. CDR3s include the opening cysteine and the closing phenylalanine or tryptophan. The order of the fields is V gene, J gene, CDR3 protein.

TRBV2	TRBJ2-6	CASAGDSGANVLTF
TRBV6-4	TRBJ1-6	CASSDGTENSPLHF
TRBV2	TRBJ2-7	CATLQRDEQYF
TRBV3-1/TRBV3-2	TRBJ2-1	CASSHRRQGLGNEQFF
TRBV7-9	TRBJ2-1	CASSLVGVNEQFF
TRBV5-1	TRBJ1-2	CASSLTGNGGYTF
TRBV5-1	TRBJ2-3	CASSHLWMGTDTQYF
TRBV4-3	TRBJ2-7	CASSQAGTGGYEQYF
TRBV6-6	TRBJ2-1	CASSHENPRNEQFF
TRBV30	TRBJ1-4	CAWSSHDGNEKLFF
TRBV30	TRBJ2-3	CAWTPGRSSTDTQYF
TRBV5-8	TRBJ1-6	CASSLTGLGNSPLHF
TRBV30	TRBJ1-3	CAWSVQDRNTIYF
TRBV18	TRBJ2-1	CASSPPSSSYNEQFF
TRBV7-2	TRBJ2-3	CASRGTSGSLDTQYF
TRBV11-2	TRBJ2-6	CASSRADLSSGANVLTF
TRBV10-3	TRBJ1-1	CAISGWGANTEAFF
TRBV7-2	TRBJ2-7	CASSLGGPGPDEQYF
TRBV19	TRBJ1-5	CASSIEPGQANQPQHF
TRBV2	TRBJ2-1	CASSRDRGGNEQFF